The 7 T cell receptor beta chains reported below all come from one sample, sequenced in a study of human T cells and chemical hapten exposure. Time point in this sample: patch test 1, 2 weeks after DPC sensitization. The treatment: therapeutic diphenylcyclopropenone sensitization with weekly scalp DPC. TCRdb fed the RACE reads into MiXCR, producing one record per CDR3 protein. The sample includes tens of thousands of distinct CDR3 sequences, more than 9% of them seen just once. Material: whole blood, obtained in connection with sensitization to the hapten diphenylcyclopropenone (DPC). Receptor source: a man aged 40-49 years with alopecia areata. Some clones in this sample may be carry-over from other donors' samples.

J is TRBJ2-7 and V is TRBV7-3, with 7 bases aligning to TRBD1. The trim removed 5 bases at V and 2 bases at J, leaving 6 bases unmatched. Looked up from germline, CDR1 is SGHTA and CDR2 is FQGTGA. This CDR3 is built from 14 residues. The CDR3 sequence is CASSPGTATYEQYF. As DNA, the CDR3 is TGTGCCAGCAGCCCCGGGACAGCCACCTACGAGCAGTACTTC.

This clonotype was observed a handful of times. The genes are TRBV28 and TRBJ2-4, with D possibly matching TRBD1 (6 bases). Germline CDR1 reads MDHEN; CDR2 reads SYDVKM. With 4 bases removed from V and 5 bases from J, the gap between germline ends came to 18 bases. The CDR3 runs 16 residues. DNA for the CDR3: TGTGCCAGCAGTTCGTACACCACAGGGAGCCAAAACATTCAGTACTTC. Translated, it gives CASSSYTTGSQNIQYF.

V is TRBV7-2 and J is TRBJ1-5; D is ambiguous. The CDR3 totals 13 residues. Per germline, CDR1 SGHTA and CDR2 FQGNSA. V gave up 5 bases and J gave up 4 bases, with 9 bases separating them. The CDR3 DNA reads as TGTGCCAGCAGCCGACAATCTAATCAGCCCCAGCATTTT. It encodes CASSRQSNQPQHF.

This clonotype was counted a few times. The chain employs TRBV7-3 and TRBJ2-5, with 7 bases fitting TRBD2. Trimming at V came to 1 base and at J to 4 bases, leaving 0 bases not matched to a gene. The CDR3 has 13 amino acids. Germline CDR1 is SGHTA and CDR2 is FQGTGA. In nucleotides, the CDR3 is TGTGCCAGCAGCTTAAGACTAGCAGAGACCCAGTACTTC. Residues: CASSLRLAETQYF.

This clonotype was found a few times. The CDR3 nucleotides read TGTGCCAGCAGCCGCGGACTAGCGGGAGGCACCGGGGAGCTGTTTTTT. It is translated as CASSRGLAGGTGELFF. This chain joins TRBV7-9 and TRBJ2-2; 14 bases line up with TRBD2. J gave up 4 bases and V 5 bases, and 3 bases lay outside the gene matches. CDR1 and CDR2 from the germline V gene are SEHNR and FQNEAQ (reference sequence). CDR3 length: 16 amino acids.

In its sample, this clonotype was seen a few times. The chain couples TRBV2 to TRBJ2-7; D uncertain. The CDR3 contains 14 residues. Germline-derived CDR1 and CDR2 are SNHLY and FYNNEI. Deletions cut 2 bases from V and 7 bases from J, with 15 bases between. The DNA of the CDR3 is TGTGCCAGCAGTGAAAGTTATCTTAGGTGGGAGCAGTACTTC. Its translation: CASSESYLRWEQYF.

CDR3 DNA: TGTGCCAGCAGCCCACCCGGCTTACAGGGAGCTGAAGCTTTCTTT. Its protein product is CASSPPGLQGAEAFF. The chain has TRBV7-9 and TRBJ1-1, with D possibly being TRBD1 (6 bases). CDR1 is SEHNR and CDR2 is FQNEAQ in the germline V gene (reference sequence). Trimming took 5 bases from V and 6 from J, leaving 19 bases between them. The CDR3 has 15 amino acids.